Sequencing of this T cell receptor beta chain was carried out in a study of cytomegalovirus exposure and HLA in healthy donors (dated by TCRdb to the late 2010s). About the study as a whole: An earlier analysis of several hundred of the donors reported 250 to 300 Gb of sequence data and 95 million to 120 million unique TCR beta sequences obtained from around 180 million T cells. The study profiled the T cell repertoires of hundreds of subjects by immunosequencing and related them to cytomegalovirus serostatus. Five DR-DQ haplotypes were treated as single units for association and clustering because of strong linkage in the cohort. Of the roughly 410 genotyped donors, roughly 76% were placed in the genetic ancestry cluster associated with self-reported Caucasian donors. Every repertoire in the discovery cohort had been generated on one and the same sequencing platform. To predict cytomegalovirus infection status, the study combined high-throughput TCR immunosequencing, statistical association of individual TCRs with disease status, and machine learning. The later analysis used no new phenotypic data to find candidate immune exposures, relying instead on TCR beta sequences and their occurrence across donors. About 280 gigabases of sequencing data and 91 million or so unique TCR sequences made up an early release that covered nearly 650 HLA-typed donors. Alongside the repertoire data, information on donor age, sex, ethnicity and CMV serostatus was compiled. Across some 400 genotyped donors of the cohort, an average of approximately 240,000 unique TCR beta nucleotide sequences per donor were sequenced, and 15% to 20% of those sequences were non-productive. A separate validation cohort of more than 100 different subjects was used in addition to the roughly 670-subject first cohort. Typing coverage varied by locus: roughly 629-630 donors for A, B, C, DRB1 and DQB1; more than 500 for DQA1; approximately 570 for DPA1; around 490 for DPB1. An earlier analysis of some 600 of the donors applied high-throughput TCR beta sequencing to assess whether each TCR beta V gene segment acted as functional or pseudogenic. The study aimed to test whether cataloging public T cell receptors could reveal signatures of past pathogen exposure. Both class I and class II loci were covered by HLA typing, at four-digit resolution. To study patterns of TCR occurrence, a later analysis re-analyzed previously published TCR beta repertoires from 600 to 750 donors and added high-resolution HLA genotyping. In a later genetic analysis, genome-wide SNP genotypes for 398 of the 666 donors were used, and that subset was treated as a discovery cohort.

The cohort was made up of 500 to 800 healthy bone marrow donors. At the time of sampling, all cohort members were nominally healthy, though unrecorded immune exposures were likely present. CMV serostatus was positive for about 300 and negative for about 50% of the roughly 700 cohort members, and was not recorded for this donor. Each donor provided a peripheral blood sample, and peripheral blood mononuclear cells were used for TCR beta sequencing. The Qiagen DNeasy Blood Extraction Kit was used to extract genomic DNA from the blood cell samples. With respect to this clone: Its antigen has not been determined. Within one base of it there is no much larger clone, and no base qualities were kept.

General conclusions and limits of the study: A few of the identified cytomegalovirus-associated TCR beta chains were confirmed in vitro to be specific for cytomegalovirus antigens. The study gave a list of under 200 TCR beta chains associated with cytomegalovirus. Correlated functional status among segregating V segments might reflect linkage disequilibrium, but an unknown experimental factor could not be ruled out. Across donors, most TCR sequences were observed very rarely, whereas some public TCRs were present in many individuals. At a false discovery rate of 0.05, a later analysis linked around 17,000 TCR beta sequences to specific HLA alleles. The classifier was reported to diagnose cytomegalovirus status with high specificity and sensitivity in both the original and validation cohorts. Because counts were too low, about 18 rarely observed V segments, including chromosome 9 orphons, were excluded from the earlier analysis of some 590 of the donors. Several of the top co-occurrence clusters appeared to be linked to parvovirus B19, influenza, CMV and Epstein-Barr virus, according to a later analysis. In a later analysis, TCR association rates were found to vary across HLA loci, with the most associated TCRs seen for DRB1 alleles and the fewest for HLA-C alleles. Roughly uniform sequencing depth across donors was assumed in presence/absence analyses, although this assumption may not hold. A further reported finding was that TCR beta sequences accurately predicted the HLA-A and HLA-B alleles for most subjects in the first cohort. V-gene and J-gene trimming of TCR beta chains was associated with a missense DCLRE1C variant in a later genetic analysis, and the association was replicated in an independent cohort. A group of highly shared sequence variants was considered likely to be a technical artifact of the sequencing pipeline. Assigning TCR associations to individual alleles was difficult when HLA alleles, especially DR and DQ, strongly co-occurred. Most CMV-associated TCR beta chains appeared to be HLA-restricted in a later analysis, and the HLA associations seemed to be driven largely by CMV exposure. In a later genetic analysis, fewer N-insertions in productive TCRs were reported among donors in an Asian-associated ancestry cluster than the approximately 710-donor mean. Because some donors lacked HLA typing at each locus, the association tests relied only on the typed subset. In an earlier analysis of some 540 of the donors, most TCR beta V segments appeared in productive rearrangements about 87% or about 30% of the time, broadly matching IMGT annotations. Immune exposure information for the cohort was limited to CMV serostatus. In a later analysis, HLA-associated TCR beta chains showed more clonal expansion and lower generation probabilities than non-associated chains that were equally common. Because the 87-base-pair reads could not distinguish some IMGT-functional V segments, including TRBV6-2 and TRBV6-3, those segments were excluded. Only TCR beta chains were sequenced in this cohort, and the absence of alpha or paired-chain data limited detectable features. The authors suggested that the approach could potentially be generalized to other disease states and immunological phenotypes.

V and J are trimmed by 5 bases and 2 bases, and the gene matches miss 7 bases of the junction. For CDR1 and CDR2, the germline V gene lists MDHEN and SYDVKM. The CDR3 runs 15 amino acids, cysteine and phenylalanine included. Here the CDR3 DNA is all that survives: 45 bases in frame from base 1. Receptors were amplified or captured by the immunoSEQ multiplex PCR assay. For the multiplex PCR, a mixture combining 60 forward primers for TCR Vbeta segments and 13 reverse primers for TCR Jbeta segments was used. The CDR3 region of rearranged TCR beta genes was amplified from genomic DNA by a multiplex PCR assay. The Illumina HiSeq System was used to sequence the amplified TCR beta libraries as 87-base-pair reads. In the original analysis: Across the roughly 640 repertoires, a later analysis counted approximately 75 million unique TCR beta chains, about 10 million of which were shared by at least two donors. A nearest-neighbor algorithm error-corrected the raw reads and collapsed the reads into unique sequences, merging closely related sequences to remove PCR and sequencing errors. V, D and J gene segments were assigned by aligning CDR3 sequences to IMGT reference sequences. For a sequence to be retained, a match of at least six nucleotides was required to both a V gene segment and a J gene segment. A rearrangement counted as productive if the CDR3 had no stop codons and remained in frame with V and J, and every other rearrangement counted as non-productive. Following IMGT convention, CDR3 was defined as the stretch from the second conserved V-encoded cysteine to the conserved J-encoded phenylalanine. In an earlier analysis of 500 to 650 of the donors, sequences lacking an unambiguous match to a single V gene segment were excluded. An earlier analysis of 587 of the donors called V segments functional above 56.7% productive rearrangements and segregating when the between-donor standard deviation exceeded 5%. A statistical classification framework was developed to diagnose cytomegalovirus status using the catalog of TCR beta chain sequences. In a later analysis, TCR nucleotide sequences were compared against IMGT/GENE-DB human TR gene sequences so that V and J genes could be assigned. Using the TCRdist pipeline, a later analysis assigned CDR3 sequences along with most-parsimonious VDJ recombination scenarios. In a later analysis, each TCR beta chain was defined by its CDR3 amino acid sequence together with its V-gene family, and reads without a unique V-gene family were excluded. A later analysis removed 500 to 600 highly shared, low-generation-probability nucleotide sequences to deal with suspected cross-contamination and a sequencing artifact. For each public chain, a later analysis derived a clonal expansion index from normalized ranks of inferred template counts within each repertoire. A later analysis computed generation probabilities with a VDJ recombination model fitted to out-of-frame rearrangements, and checked the results against IGoR. In a later analysis, TCR-TCR, TCR-HLA and TCR-CMV co-occurrence was scored with hypergeometric tests, and a repertoire-size bias correction was applied to TCR pairs. A later analysis estimated false discovery rates by permuting HLA or CMV assignments 20 times. In a later analysis, co-occurring TCRs were grouped using DBSCAN, and TCRdist sequence similarity was added for clustering within HLA-allele-positive subsets. Repertoires with fewer than 30,000 or more than 120,000 public chains were left out of co-occurrence clustering, as were about five repertoires with anomalous nucleotide sharing. TCRdb re-hosts the immuneACCESS table, in-frame sequences only. Its copies lack some clones; in the studies checked, an unresolved V gene accounts for under half of them, and the cause for the rest is not known. V, J and clone size are those of that table, while D and trimming were read from the DNA. Here the sample has 35,000 to 50,000 clones; approximately 55% occur a single time. Together, the top ten hold roughly an eighth of the sample.

The V and J segments used are TRBV28 and TRBJ2-7; 9 central nucleotides agree with TRBD2. This TCR derives from a human donor in good health. Sample: PBMCs. The CDR3 in this case is CASSGIKRGAYEQYF. The nucleotides read TGTGCCAGCAGTGGTATCAAGCGGGGGGCCTACGAGCAGTACTTC.